This TCR beta chain was profiled in a study of T cells in Graves' hyperthyroidism and ophthalmopathy. Findings and caveats of the study: Ophthalmopathy was distinguished from stable hyperthyroidism by 13 V-J signatures.

CDR3 length: 15 residues. Germline values: CDR1 SNHLY, CDR2 FYNNEI. Researchers amplified the TCR beta CDR3 regions from RNA transcripts. First-round RT-PCR with HTBI primers amplified the TCR CDR3 region. Each CDR3 protein is one row after TCRdb ran MiXCR on the multiplex PCR reads. The table records around 600,000 distinct CDR3 sequences, roughly 15% of them present only once. With regard to this clonotype: Its target is unknown. Germline is not matched at one junction end, which may reflect a read error.

What was sequenced was blood. The sequence was collected from a woman aged 45-59 years with Graves' ophthalmopathy. The gene calls are TRBV2 and TRBJ2-5, with 7 bases aligning to TRBD2. The CDR3 protein is CTSSPGRQGQETQYF. The CDR3 nucleotides are TGTACCAGCAGCCCCGGGAGGCAGGGACAAGAGACCCAGTACTTC.